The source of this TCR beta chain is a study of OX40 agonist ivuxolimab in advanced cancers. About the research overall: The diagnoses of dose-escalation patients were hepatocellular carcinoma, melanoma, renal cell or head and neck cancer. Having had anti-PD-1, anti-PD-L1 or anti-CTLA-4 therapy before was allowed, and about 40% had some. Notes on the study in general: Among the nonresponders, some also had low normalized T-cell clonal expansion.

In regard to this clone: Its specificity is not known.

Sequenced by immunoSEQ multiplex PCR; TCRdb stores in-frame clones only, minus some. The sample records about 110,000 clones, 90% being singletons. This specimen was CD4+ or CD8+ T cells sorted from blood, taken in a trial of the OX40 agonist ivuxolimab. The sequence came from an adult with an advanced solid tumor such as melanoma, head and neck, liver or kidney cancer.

The CDR3 nucleotides are TGTGCCAGTAGTATTCAAACAGGGCCCGGACAGGGCACTGAAGCTTTCTTT. Encoded protein: CASSIQTGPGQGTEAFF. The chain has TRBV19 and TRBJ1-1; TRBD1 agrees at 8 bases. Germline values: CDR1 LNHDA, CDR2 SQIVND (reference sequence). This CDR3 region has 17 residues. V shed 3 bases and J 4 bases; nucleotides not matched to a gene: 13.